This T cell receptor (beta chain) was sequenced in a study of blood T cells in healthy people across ages. Study results and limitations: More naive CD4+ cells and higher diversity were found in long-lived than in aged donors.

The CDR3 spans 13 residues. Per the germline V gene, CDR1 is SGHDN and CDR2 is FVKESK. V dropped 1 base and J dropped 8 bases, with 8 bases sitting between them. Points on this clonotype: The antigen is unknown.

A second about 7 to 11 cycle PCR used barcoded and J-beta primers. TCRdb used MiXCR to reprocess the 5' RACE reads, holding one entry per CDR3 protein. Among more than 800,000 distinct CDR3 sequences listed, around 26% were seen once. The chain recombines TRBV14 with TRBJ1-4; D is uncertain. The material sequenced was blood. This sequence originates from a woman at least 80 years old in good health. CDR3 region: CASSQGLTEKLFF. As DNA, the CDR3 is TGTGCCAGCAGCCAAGGATTGACAGAAAAACTGTTTTTT.